This TCR beta chain was recovered during a study of shared clonotypes between healthy human individuals. Profiled with immunoSEQ multiplex PCR; TCRdb holds only in-frame clones, not every one. The sample records some 1 million clones, more than 65% being singletons. Germline CDR1 and CDR2: SQVTM and ANQGSEA. V lost 4 bases, J lost 4 bases, and 10 bases lay in between. The CDR3 is 13 amino acids. The chain links TRBV29-1 to TRBJ1-4, with D possibly TRBD1 on 5 matching bases. This clonotype originated in a man younger than 30 in good health. The sequenced sample consisted of memory CD4+ T cells sorted from blood. As to subset: CD45RA-negative fraction. The CDR3 region has the DNA TGCAGCGTTGCTGGGGGTTTTAATGAAAAACTGTTTTTT. Protein product: CSVAGGFNEKLFF. Together with reference TRBV29-1 and TRBJ1-4, the CDR3 gives the full variable domain: SAVISQKPSRDICQRGTSLTIQCQVDSQVTMMFWYRQQPGQSLTLIATANQGSEATYESGFVIDKFPISRPNLTFSTLTVSNMSPEDSSIYLCSVAGGFNEKLFFGSGTQLSVL.